This T cell receptor beta chain was documented in a study of blood T cell repertoires in COVID-19. About the research overall: Some COVID-19 samples were acute and others convalescent; all came from the United States, Italy and Spain. PBMCs, B-cell-depleted T cells, or T cells were the source of the cDNA or gDNA that made up the material.

The assay was immunoSEQ multiplex PCR, and TCRdb's table has in-frame clones only and misses some. The sample carries about 270,000 clones, 86% recorded once. Assignments of participants to cohorts depended upon their own reported clinical history. Recovered Cohort 3 donors showed two negative PCRs, clearance, or symptom resolution. V lost 5 bases and J lost 4; bases outside the gene matches: 9. CDR3 length: 16 amino acids. Germline V gene sequence: CDR1 SGHVS, CDR2 FNYEAQ. J is TRBJ2-2 and V is TRBV7-6; 8 nucleotides align to TRBD1. Material: PBMCs or T cells enriched from blood (not recorded which). This receptor was taken from a woman under 30 who had recovered from COVID-19. CDR3 bases: TGTGCCAGCAGCCCAGGGACAGGCCAGAGCACCGGGGAGCTGTTTTTT. Translating it yields CASSPGTGQSTGELFF.